This TCR beta chain appears in the sequencing data of a study of T cell changes during pregnancy in multiple sclerosis (dated by TCRdb to between 2018 and 2021). Regarding the research as a whole: In women with multiple sclerosis, the researchers looked at how the T cell repertoire shifted as pregnancy progressed.

The library was prepared using the immunoSEQ multiplex PCR assay. Not all clones reach the TCRdb copy of this immuneACCESS table, which keeps in-frame sequences only. Checked studies attribute under half of the gap to unresolved V genes and leave the rest unexplained. For this sample the table gives 70,000 or so clones, of which 90% to 95% were detected only once. Around 0.64% of the sample rests with the top ten. The CDR3 runs 15 amino acids, cysteine and phenylalanine included. Only the CDR3 portion is preserved as DNA: 45 bases, with reading frame beginning at the first base. Germline trimming: 2 bases from V, 4 bases from J; junction bases outside gene matches: 5. CDR1 SGHVS and CDR2 FQNEAQ are derived from the germline V gene. Concerning this clone: No cognate antigen has been identified for it. The record has no base qualities; no much larger clone is one base away.

Specimen: peripheral blood, collected in the third trimester of pregnancy. In this chain, TRBV7-8 is recombined with TRBJ1-2; 9 middle bases align to TRBD1. The source of this sequence is a female donor in good health, enrolled as a control in a pregnancy study. The encoded CDR3 is CASSLSRGQGYGYTF. The DNA sequence follows: TGTGCCAGCAGCTTATCGCGGGGACAGGGCTATGGCTACACCTTC.